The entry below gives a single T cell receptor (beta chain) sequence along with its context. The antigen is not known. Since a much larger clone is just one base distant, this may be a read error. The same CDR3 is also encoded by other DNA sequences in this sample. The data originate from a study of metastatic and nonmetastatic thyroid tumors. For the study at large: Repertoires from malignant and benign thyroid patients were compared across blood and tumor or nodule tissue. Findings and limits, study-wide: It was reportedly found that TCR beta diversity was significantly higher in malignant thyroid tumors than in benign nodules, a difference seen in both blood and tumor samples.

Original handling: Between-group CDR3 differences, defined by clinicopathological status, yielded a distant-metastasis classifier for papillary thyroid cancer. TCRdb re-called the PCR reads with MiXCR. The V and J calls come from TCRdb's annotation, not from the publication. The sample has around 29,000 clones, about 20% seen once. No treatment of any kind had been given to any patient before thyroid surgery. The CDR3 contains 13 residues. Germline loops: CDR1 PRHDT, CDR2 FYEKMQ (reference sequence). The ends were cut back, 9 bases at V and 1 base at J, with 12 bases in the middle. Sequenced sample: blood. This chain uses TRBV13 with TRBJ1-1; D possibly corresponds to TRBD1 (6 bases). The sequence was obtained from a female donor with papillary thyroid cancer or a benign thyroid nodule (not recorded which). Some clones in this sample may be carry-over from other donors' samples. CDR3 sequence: CASSRDTNTEAFF. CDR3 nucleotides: TGTGCCAGTAGCAGGGACACGAACACTGAAGCTTTCTTT. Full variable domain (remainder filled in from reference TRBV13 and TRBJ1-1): AAGVIQSPRHLIKEKRETATLKCYPIPRHDTVYWYQQGPGQDPQFLISFYEKMQSDKGSIPDRFSAQQFSDYHSELNMSSLELGDSALYFCASSRDTNTEAFFGQGTRLTVV.